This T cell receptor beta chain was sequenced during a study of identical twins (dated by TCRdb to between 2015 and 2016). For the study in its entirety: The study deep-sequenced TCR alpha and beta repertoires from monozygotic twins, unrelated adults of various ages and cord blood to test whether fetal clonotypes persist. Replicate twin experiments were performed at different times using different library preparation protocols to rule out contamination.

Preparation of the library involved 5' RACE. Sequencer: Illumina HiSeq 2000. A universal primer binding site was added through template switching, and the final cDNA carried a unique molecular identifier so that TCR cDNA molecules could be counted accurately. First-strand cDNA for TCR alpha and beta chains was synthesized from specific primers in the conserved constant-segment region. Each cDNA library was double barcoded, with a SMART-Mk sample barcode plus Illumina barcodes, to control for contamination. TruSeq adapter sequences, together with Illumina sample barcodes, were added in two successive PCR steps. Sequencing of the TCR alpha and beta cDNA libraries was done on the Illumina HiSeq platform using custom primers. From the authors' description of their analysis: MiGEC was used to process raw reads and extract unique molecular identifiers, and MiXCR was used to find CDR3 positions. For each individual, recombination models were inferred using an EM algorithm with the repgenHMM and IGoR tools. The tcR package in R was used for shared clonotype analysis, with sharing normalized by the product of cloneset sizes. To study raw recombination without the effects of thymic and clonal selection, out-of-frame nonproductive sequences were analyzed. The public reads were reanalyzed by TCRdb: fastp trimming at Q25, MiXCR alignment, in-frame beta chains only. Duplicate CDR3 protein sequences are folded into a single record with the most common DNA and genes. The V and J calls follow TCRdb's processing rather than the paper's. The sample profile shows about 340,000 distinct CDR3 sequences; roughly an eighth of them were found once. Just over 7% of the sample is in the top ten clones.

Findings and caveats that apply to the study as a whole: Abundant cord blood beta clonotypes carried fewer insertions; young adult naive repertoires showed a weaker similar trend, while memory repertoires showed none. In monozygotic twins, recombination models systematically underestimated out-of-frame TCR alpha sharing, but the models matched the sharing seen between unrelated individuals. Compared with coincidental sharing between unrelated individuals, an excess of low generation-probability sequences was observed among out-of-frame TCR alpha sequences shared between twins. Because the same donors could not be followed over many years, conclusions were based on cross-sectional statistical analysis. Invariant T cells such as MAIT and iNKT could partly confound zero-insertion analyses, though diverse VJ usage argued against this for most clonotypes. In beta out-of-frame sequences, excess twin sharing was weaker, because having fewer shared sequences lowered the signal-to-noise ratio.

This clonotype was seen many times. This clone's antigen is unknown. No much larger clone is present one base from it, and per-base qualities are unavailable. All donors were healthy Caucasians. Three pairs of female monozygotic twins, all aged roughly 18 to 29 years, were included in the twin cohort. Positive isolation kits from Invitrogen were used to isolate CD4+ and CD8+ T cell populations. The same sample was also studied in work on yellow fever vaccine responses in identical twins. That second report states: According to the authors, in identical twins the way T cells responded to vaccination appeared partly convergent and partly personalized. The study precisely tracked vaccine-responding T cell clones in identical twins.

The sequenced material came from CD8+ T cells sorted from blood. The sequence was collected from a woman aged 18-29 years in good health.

The sequence in DNA is TGCGCCAGCAGCCGGGGTACTGAAGCTTTCTTT. It is translated as CASSRGTEAFF. The V gene is TRBV4-1 and the J gene is TRBJ1-1, with the D gene too uncertain to name. The CDR3 numbers 11 residues from cysteine through phenylalanine. The kept DNA is CDR3 alone, 33 bases in frame from the first base. In the germline V gene, CDR1 corresponds to MGHRA and CDR2 to YSYEKL. V was cut back by 4 bases and J by 5 bases, leaving a gap of 5 bases between them.